This T cell receptor beta chain comes out of a study of blood T cell repertoires in COVID-19. About the study: Acute-phase and convalescent COVID-19 samples originated in the United States, Italy and Spain.

This CDR3 spans 15 amino acids. Per germline, CDR1 LNHDA and CDR2 SQIVND (reference sequence). The V gene end was trimmed by 4 bases and the J gene end by 7 bases; junction bases not matched to a gene: 8. Authors' methods: Nucleated cell number was recorded as an estimate derived from reference gene primer amplification. Sequencing used immunoSEQ multiplex PCR; TCRdb keeps in-frame clones, though not all of them. That table is the source of V, J and clone size, and D and trimming were worked out from the DNA. The data contain fewer than 250,000 clones, approximately 84% of them singletons. Sequencing was performed on peripheral blood. The receptor comes from a woman in her fifties or sixties with active or convalescent COVID-19. The V call is TRBV19, the J call TRBJ1-5; 9 bases are shared with TRBD1. The CDR3 DNA reads as TGTGCCAGTAGTAAGGAGGGACAGGGCGGACAGCCCCAGCATTTT. As protein: CASSKEGQGGQPQHF.